These 4 T cell receptor beta chains were all obtained from the same sample, sequenced in a study of response to subunit inactivated influenza vaccine. TCRdb re-called the RT-PCR reads through MiXCR, storing one row per CDR3 protein. This table holds roughly 700,000 distinct CDR3 sequences, 14% found once. The source was PBMCs from blood, collected around 14 days before vaccination. Receptor source: a man in his forties or fifties who received an inactivated influenza vaccine.

This chain joins TRBV28 and TRBJ2-1, with TRBD2 matching 9 bases. Losses at the gene ends were 5 bases for V and 4 bases for J; bases not matched to a gene: 9. The germline gives CDR1 MDHEN, CDR2 SYDVKM. The CDR3 length is 16 residues. The CDR3 bases are TGTGCCAGCAGTCCACACAGCGCGGGGGGGTACAATGAGCAGTTCTTC. Amino acid sequence: CASSPHSAGGYNEQFF.

This clonotype was counted at least ten times. The chain combines TRBV29-1 with TRBJ2-3; possibly TRBD1 or TRBD2 for D (5 bases each). The CDR3 has 13 residues. The V end lost 1 base, the J end lost 5 bases, and 10 bases lay between the germline ends. Germline values: CDR1 SQVTM, CDR2 ANQGSEA. DNA of the CDR3: TGCAGCGTTGAAGTAGGGGCGGGAGATACGCAGTATTTT. It specifies CSVEVGAGDTQYF.

This clonotype was seen ten or more times. Written as DNA, the CDR3 is TGTGCCAGCAGCGCAGGGGCTAATGAAAAACTGTTTTTT. Translating gives CASSAGANEKLFF. This chain links TRBV3-1 with TRBJ1-4, with D perhaps TRBD1 (6 bases). Trimming cost V 5 bases and J 3 bases, with 7 bases left between them. CDR1 is LGHDT and CDR2 is YNNKEL in the germline V gene (reference sequence). CDR3 length equals 13 residues.

This clonotype was detected many times. This chain joins TRBV28 and TRBJ2-3, with 9 nucleotides matching TRBD2. The trim removed 6 bases at V and 3 bases at J, leaving 19 bases unmatched. The CDR3 is 19 amino acids. Per germline, CDR1 MDHEN and CDR2 SYDVKM. For the CDR3, the DNA is TGTGCCAGCAGCAGATACACTCGCGGGAGGGTTCGGTTTACAGATACGCAGTATTTT. Protein sequence: CASSRYTRGRVRFTDTQYF.